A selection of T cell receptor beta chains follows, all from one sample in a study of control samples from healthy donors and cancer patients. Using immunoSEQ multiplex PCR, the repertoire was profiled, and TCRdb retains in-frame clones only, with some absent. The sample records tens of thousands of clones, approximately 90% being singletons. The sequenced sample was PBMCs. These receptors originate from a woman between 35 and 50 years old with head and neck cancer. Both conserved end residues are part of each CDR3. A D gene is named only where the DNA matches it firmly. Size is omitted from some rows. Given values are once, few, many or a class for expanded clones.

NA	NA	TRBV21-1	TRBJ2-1	TGTGCCAGCAGCAAAGGGGTTTTTAAGGTCGGACCTCTCTTTGGCAATGAGCAGTTCTTC	CASSKGVFKVGPLFGNEQFF
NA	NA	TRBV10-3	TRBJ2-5	TGTGCCATCGAGAGGGCGGAATCGGCCGGGAAAGAGACCCAGTACTTC	CAIERAESAGKETQYF
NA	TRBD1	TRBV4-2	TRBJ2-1	TGTGCCAGCAGCAATCGACAGGGGGATTTGGATGAGCAGTTCTTC	CASSNRQGDLDEQFF
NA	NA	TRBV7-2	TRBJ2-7	TGTGCCAGCAGCTTACGGGCAGGGAGAGCCTTCTACGAGCAGTACTTC	CASSLRAGRAFYEQYF
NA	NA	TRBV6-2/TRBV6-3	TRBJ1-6	TGTGCCAGCAGCCCGACGGACTCACCCCTCCACTTT	CASSPTDSPLHF
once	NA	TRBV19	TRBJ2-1	TGTGCCAGTGGCCGGTGGGGGTCTGTAGGAAATGAGCAGTTCTTC	CASGRWGSVGNEQFF
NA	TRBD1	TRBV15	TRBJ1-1	TGTGCCACCAGCAGGGAGGACAGGAGAGTTCAAGCTTTCTTT	CATSREDRRVQAFF
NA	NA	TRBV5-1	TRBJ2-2	TGCGCCAGCACCCTTTGGACAGGGGAGCTGTTTTTT	CASTLWTGELFF
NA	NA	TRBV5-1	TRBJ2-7	TGCGCCAGCAGCTTGGCCCGGGAGTCCGGCGAGCAGTACTTC	CASSLARESGEQYF
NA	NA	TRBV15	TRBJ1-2	TGTGCCACCAGCACAGAGGGAACCCAACTTAACTATGGCTACACCTTC	CATSTEGTQLNYGYTF
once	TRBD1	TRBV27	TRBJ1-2	TGTGCCAGCAGTGGGGGACAGGGGCCGGGGGGCTACACCTTC	CASSGGQGPGGYTF
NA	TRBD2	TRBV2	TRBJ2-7	TGTGCCAGCCGTCTCGGGCTAGCGGGTGGCGAGCAGTACTTC	CASRLGLAGGEQYF
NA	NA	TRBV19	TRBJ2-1	TGTGCCAGTAGTATAGATCGCGGCAGTTACAATGAGCAGTTCTTC	CASSIDRGSYNEQFF
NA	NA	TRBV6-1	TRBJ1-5	TGTGCCAGCAGTGAAGCACAGTCTTATAGCAATCAGCCCCAGCATTTT	CASSEAQSYSNQPQHF
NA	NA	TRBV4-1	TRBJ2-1	TGCGCCAGCAGCCAAGATCTCAGGGGCACCTACAATGAGCAGTTCTTC	CASSQDLRGTYNEQFF
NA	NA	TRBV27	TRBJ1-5	TGTGCCAGCAGTTTACGTCAGGATAGCAATCAGCCCCAGCATTTT	CASSLRQDSNQPQHF
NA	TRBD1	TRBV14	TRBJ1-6	TGTGCCAGCAGCCCGCCGGGACAGTATAATTCACCCCTCCACTTT	CASSPPGQYNSPLHF
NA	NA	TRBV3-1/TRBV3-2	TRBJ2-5	TGTGCCAGCAGCGATTTCTCTGAGACCCAGTACTTC	CASSDFSETQYF
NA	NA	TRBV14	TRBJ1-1	TGTGCCAGCAGCTTCAGTATGAACACTGAAGCTTTCTTT	CASSFSMNTEAFF
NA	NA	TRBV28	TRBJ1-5	TGTGCCAGCACGCAGCCCTTGGGGGGTAGCAATCAGCCCCAGCATTTT	CASTQPLGGSNQPQHF
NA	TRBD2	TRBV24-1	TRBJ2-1	TGTGCCACCAGTGATTCTTTAGCCCGGGGGGAGGCCCTGGGTGAGCAGTTCTTC	CATSDSLARGEALGEQFF
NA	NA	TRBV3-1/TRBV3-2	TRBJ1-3	TGTGCCAGCAGCCAGGGGACGGTCTCTGGAAACACCATATATTTT	CASSQGTVSGNTIYF
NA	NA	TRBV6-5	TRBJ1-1	TGTGCCAGCAGTTCCAGGCCCTCATTGAACACTGAAGCTTTCTTT	CASSSRPSLNTEAFF
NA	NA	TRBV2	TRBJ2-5	TGTGCCAGCAGTTTGTCCAGGGGCCGAGAGACCCAGTACTTC	CASSLSRGRETQYF
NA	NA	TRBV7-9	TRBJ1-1	TGTGCCAGCAGCTTAACGGGGACGGCTTTCTTT	CASSLTGTAFF
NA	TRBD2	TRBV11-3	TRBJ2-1	TGTGCCAGCAGTCTTAGCGGGGGGGACTACAATGAGCAGTTCTTC	CASSLSGGDYNEQFF
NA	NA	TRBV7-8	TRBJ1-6	TGTGCCAGCAGCTTAGGGGCAGGGGTGAATTCACCCCTCCACTTT	CASSLGAGVNSPLHF
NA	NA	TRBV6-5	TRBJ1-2	TGTGCCAGCAGTTACGGTGGCTGGCCGACTAACTATGGCTACACCTTC	CASSYGGWPTNYGYTF
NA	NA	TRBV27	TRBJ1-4	TGTGCCTCCCGCGGGGGGCTTATAGAAAAACTGTTTTTT	CASRGGLIEKLFF
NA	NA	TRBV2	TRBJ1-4	TGTGCCAGCAGTGAAGAGAAGGTAACTGGGGAAAAACTGTTTTTT	CASSEEKVTGEKLFF
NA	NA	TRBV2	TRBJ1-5	TGTGCCAGCAGTGAAGGGCAGGGTTATCAGCCCCAGCATTTT	CASSEGQGYQPQHF
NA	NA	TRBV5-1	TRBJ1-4	TGCGCCAGCAGCGGTGGACAGTCCCTGAATGAAAAACTGTTTTTT	CASSGGQSLNEKLFF
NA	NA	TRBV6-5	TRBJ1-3	TGTGCCACCACAGAAGGGAGAAACACCATATATTTT	CATTEGRNTIYF
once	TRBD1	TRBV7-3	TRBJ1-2	TGTGCCAGCAGTTACGGGACAGGGGCCTATGGCTACACCTTC	CASSYGTGAYGYTF
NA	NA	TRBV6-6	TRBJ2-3	TGTGCCAGCAGGGATGCGGGACACTACACAGATACGCAGTATTTT	CASRDAGHYTDTQYF
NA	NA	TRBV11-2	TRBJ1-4	TGTGCCAGCAGCCCCCTCAATGAAAAACTGTTTTTT	CASSPLNEKLFF
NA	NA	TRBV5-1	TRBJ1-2	TGCGCCAGCAGCTTGGACGTGCGCGACTATGGCTACACCTTC	CASSLDVRDYGYTF
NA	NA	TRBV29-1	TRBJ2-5	TGCAGCGTTGATGGAGGGGAGGTGACCCAGTACTTC	CSVDGGEVTQYF
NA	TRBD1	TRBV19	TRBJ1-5	TGTGCCAGTAGTACCCAGCTAACCGGGACAGGGTTCTACTGGGATCAGCCCCAGCATTTT	CASSTQLTGTGFYWDQPQHF
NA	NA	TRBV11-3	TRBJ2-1	TGTGCCAGCAGCTTCCAGGGGATGGATGAGCAGTTCTTC	CASSFQGMDEQFF
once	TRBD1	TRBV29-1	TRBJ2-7	TGCAGCGCCGGACAGGGATGGGACGAGCAGTACTTC	CSAGQGWDEQYF
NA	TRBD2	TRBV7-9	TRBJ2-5	TGTGCCAGCAGCCCCGGGACTAGCCGGGGGGAGACCCAGTACTTC	CASSPGTSRGETQYF
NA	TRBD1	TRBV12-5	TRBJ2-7	TGTGCTAGTGGTTTGGTAGGGACGCTCCGGGACAGGGCCTCCTACGAGCAGTACTTC	CASGLVGTLRDRASYEQYF
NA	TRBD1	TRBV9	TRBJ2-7	TGTGCCAGCAGCGCCGGGACAGGGGGCTACGAGCAGTACTTC	CASSAGTGGYEQYF
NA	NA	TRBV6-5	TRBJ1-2	TGTGCCAGCACTCGGGGGGGGCCTAACTATGGCTACACCTTC	CASTRGGPNYGYTF
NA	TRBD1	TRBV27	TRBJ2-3	TGTGCCAGCCGGGACAGGGACACAGATACGCAGTATTTT	CASRDRDTDTQYF
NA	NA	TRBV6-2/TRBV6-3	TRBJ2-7	TGTGCCAGCAGTTACCTTGGTGGGGAGCAGTACTTC	CASSYLGGEQYF
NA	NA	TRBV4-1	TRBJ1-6	TGCGCCAGCAGCCGACAGGAAAATTCACCCCTCCACTTT	CASSRQENSPLHF
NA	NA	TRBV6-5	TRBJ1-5	TGTGCCAGCAGTTACGCCCAGAAAAATCAGCCCCAGCATTTT	CASSYAQKNQPQHF
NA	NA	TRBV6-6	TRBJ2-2	TGTGCCAGCAGTTTTCAGGGAGGAGCTGCCGGGGAGCTGTTTTTT	CASSFQGGAAGELFF
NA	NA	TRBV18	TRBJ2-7	TGTGCCAGCTCACCCCTCGGAGGGGCCCAGAGCTACGAGCAGTACTTC	CASSPLGGAQSYEQYF
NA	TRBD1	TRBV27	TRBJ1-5	TGTGCCAGCAGCCCGATGACAGGGGGCTCTAGCAATCAGCCCCAGCATTTT	CASSPMTGGSSNQPQHF
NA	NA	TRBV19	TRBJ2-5	TGTGCCAGTAGTCTCTCGGGACTCCCCGCTGTTGAGACCCAGTACTTC	CASSLSGLPAVETQYF